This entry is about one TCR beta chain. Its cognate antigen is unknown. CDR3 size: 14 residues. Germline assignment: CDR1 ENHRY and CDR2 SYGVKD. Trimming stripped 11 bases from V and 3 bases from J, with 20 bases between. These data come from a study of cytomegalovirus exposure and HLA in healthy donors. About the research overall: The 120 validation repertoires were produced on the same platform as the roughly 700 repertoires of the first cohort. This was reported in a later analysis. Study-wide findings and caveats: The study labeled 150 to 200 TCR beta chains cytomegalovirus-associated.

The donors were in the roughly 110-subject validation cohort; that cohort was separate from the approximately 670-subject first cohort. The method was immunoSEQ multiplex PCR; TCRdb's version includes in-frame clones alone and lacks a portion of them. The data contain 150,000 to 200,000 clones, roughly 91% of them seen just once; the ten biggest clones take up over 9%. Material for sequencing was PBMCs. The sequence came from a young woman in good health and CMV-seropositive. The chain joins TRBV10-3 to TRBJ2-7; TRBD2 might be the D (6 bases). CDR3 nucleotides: TGTGCCTCCAAGGACGGGAGCAGAGGCTACGAGCAGTACTTC. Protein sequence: CASKDGSRGYEQYF.